A single sample is the source of the 12 T cell receptor beta chains below, sequenced in a study of T cell responses to AZD1222 COVID-19 vaccine listed by TCRdb under 2021. The library came from the immunoSEQ multiplex PCR assay. TCRdb obtained this table from immuneACCESS and retained in-frame rearrangements with V and J assigned. These tables miss some clones; where compared with another copy, unresolved V genes account for less than half of the shortfall, and the remainder is unexplained. This sample is represented by tens of thousands of clones; roughly 90% of them were singletons. The ten largest clones add up to less than 2% of the sample. Explained via the paper, the time point label denotes: baseline before first vaccination. The sequencing here drew on peripheral blood, taken on day 0 of AZD1222 vaccination. Source of these receptors: an adult in good health.

This clone was recorded once. CDR3 nucleotide sequence: TGTGCCAGCTCACCACCGGTGGGAGGGGCGGTTAGGCAGTACTTC. Translating gives CASSPPVGGAVRQYF. The chain combines TRBV18 with TRBJ2-7; 7 bases agree with TRBD2. CDR1 is KGHSH, CDR2 LQKENI, per germline. Germline trimming cut 0 bases from V and 9 bases from J; bases unmatched to any gene: 11. The CDR3 loop spans 15 amino acids.

V gene TRBV30 combines with J gene TRBJ1-6; TRBD1 might be the D (5 bases). The germline V and J ends were trimmed by 3 bases and 7 bases, with 13 bases remaining between them. CDR1 is GTSNPN, CDR2 SVGIG, per germline (reference sequence). The CDR3 loop spans 14 amino acids. CDR3 nucleotides: TGTGCCTGGAGGGTGGGGACGGAAAATTCACCCCTCCACTTT. This sequence encodes CAWRVGTENSPLHF.

V is TRBV7-9 and J is TRBJ2-7, with TRBD2 as a possible D gene (6 bases). The CDR3 loop spans 13 amino acids. Between the trimmed V and J ends, which lost 1 base and 3 bases, there was a span of 7 bases. Germline loops: CDR1 SEHNR, CDR2 FQNEAQ (reference sequence). CDR3 amino acids: CASSLEGLYEQYF. In DNA, the CDR3 is TGTGCCAGCAGCTTAGAGGGACTCTACGAGCAGTACTTC.

The chain employs TRBV2 and TRBJ2-7; D gene unclear. Germline V gene data show CDR1 as SNHLY and CDR2 as FYNNEI. The V gene lost 9 bases and the J gene lost 2 bases, with 11 bases spanning the gap. The CDR3 loop spans 12 amino acids. The CDR3 nucleotides read TGTGCCAGTAAGAGCCAGGCCTACGAGCAGTACTTC. Protein: CASKSQAYEQYF.

The V gene is TRBV14, the J gene TRBJ2-7; 9 bases are a match to TRBD2. The CDR3 consists of 17 residues. The V segment lost 1 base and the J segment 4 bases; nucleotides outside the gene matches: 11. Germline V gene lookup returns CDR1 SGHDN and CDR2 FVKESK. CDR3 DNA: TGTGCCAGCAGCCAAGGAGGATGGCGGGAGGGCCTTTACGAGCAGTACTTC. Amino acids: CASSQGGWREGLYEQYF.

The V gene is TRBV25-1, the J gene TRBJ2-1, with TRBD2 identical over 7 bases. The ends lost 6 bases at V and 7 bases at J; junction bases unmatched: 12. CDR1 and CDR2 (germline): MGHDK, SYGVNS. There are 15 residues in the CDR3. CDR3 loop: CASSRDSGETNEQFF. The CDR3 DNA reads TGTGCCAGCAGCCGCGACAGCGGGGAAACTAATGAGCAGTTCTTC.

The chain has TRBV18 and TRBJ2-7; 7 bases fit TRBD2. Germline CDR1 and CDR2: KGHSH and LQKENI. V was clipped by 2 bases and J by 2 bases; unmatched bases: 3. This CDR3 comprises 14 residues. This CDR3 reads CASSPTAGAYEQYF. CDR3 in DNA: TGTGCCAGCTCACCAACCGCGGGGGCCTACGAGCAGTACTTC.

For this clone: It is unclear where the CDR3 begins or ends on the DNA, so no DNA is shown, and the CDR3 is as TCRdb lists it. The V and J genes are TRBV6-5 and TRBJ2-5. Ends included, the CDR3 has 13 residues. The germline gives CDR1 MNHEY, CDR2 SVGAGI. The CDR3 here is CASTSGQQETQYF.

V and J are TRBV3-1 (or the pseudogene TRBV3-2) and TRBJ2-7; D assignment may be TRBD1 or TRBD2 (5 bases each). The CDR3 covers 16 residues. Looked up from germline, CDR1 is LGHDT and CDR2 is YNNKEL (reference sequence). Trimming took 2 bases from V and 5 from J, leaving 19 bases between them. CDR3 DNA: TGTGCCAGCAGCCAACCTAGCCCGGGGCTTCGCCACGAGCAGTACTTC. It yields the protein CASSQPSPGLRHEQYF.

The V call is TRBV19, the J call TRBJ1-4, with 10 bases aligning to TRBD1. Germline CDR1 is LNHDA and CDR2 is SQIVND (reference sequence). The CDR3 consists of 15 residues. V lost 5 bases and J lost 7; bases outside the gene matches: 7. The CDR3 DNA reads TGTGCCAGTAGTGCAGACGGGACAGGGGCTGAAAAACTGTTTTTT. Protein product: CASSADGTGAEKLFF.

The chain joins TRBV18 to TRBJ1-1; D not certain. From germline, CDR1 is KGHSH and CDR2 LQKENI. The V end lost 0 bases, the J end lost 4 bases, and 6 bases lay between the germline ends. The CDR3 contains 13 residues. As DNA, the CDR3 is TGTGCCAGCTCACCACCAGGGTTCACTGAAGCTTTCTTT. This gives the protein CASSPPGFTEAFF.

Here the CDR3 reads CASSARGIAFF. CDR3 sequence (DNA): TGTGCCAGCAGCGCCAGGGGTATCGCTTTCTTT. V gene TRBV7-8 combines with J gene TRBJ1-1, with D possibly TRBD1 on 6 matching bases. Per the germline V gene, CDR1 is SGHVS and CDR2 is FQNEAQ. The CDR3 runs to 11 residues. The ends were cut back, 5 bases at V and 11 bases at J, with 12 bases in the middle.